This is a list of T cell receptor beta chains from one sample in a study of T-cell reconstitution after alpha-beta-depleted transplantation in children. TCRdb passed the PCR reads through MiXCR, listing each CDR3 protein once. The top ten hold around 15% of the sample, which has around 490,000 distinct CDR3 sequences, more than 9.5% seen once. Sequencing used PBMCs, mostly from graft donor cells, obtained 180 days after TCRalphabeta/CD19-depleted stem cell transplant. The receptors originated from a female patient aged 2 to 10 who had a stem cell transplant for aplastic anemia, so the T cells may come from the graft donor. The CDR3 runs from the conserved cysteine through the conserved F or W. Each record gives: V gene, J gene, clone size, D gene, CDR3 DNA, CDR3 protein. A D gene is named only where the DNA matches it firmly. Only part of the rows carry a size: once, few, many, or a class if the clone is expanded.

>TRBV10-3|TRBJ2-1|NA|NA
TGTGCCATCACTCCGGGACGGGGTGTCAACGGCAATGAGCAGTTCTTC
CAITPGRGVNGNEQFF
>TRBV10-3|TRBJ2-1|few|TRBD2
TGTGCCATCAGTGGCGGACTAGCGGGAGATAGGAATGAGCAGTTCTTC
CAISGGLAGDRNEQFF
>TRBV28|TRBJ2-2|NA|TRBD1
TGTGCCAGCAGTTTATTAGGGGGCGGCACCGGGGAGCTGTTTTTT
CASSLLGGGTGELFF
>TRBV12-3/TRBV12-4|TRBJ1-2|many|NA
TGTGCCAGCAGTTTAATCCCTTTTGGCTACACCTTC
CASSLIPFGYTF
>TRBV11-3|TRBJ1-1|few|TRBD1
TGTGCCAGCAGCCAATTGACAGGGGCAGGTGAAGCTTTCTTT
CASSQLTGAGEAFF
>TRBV24-1|TRBJ2-1|many|TRBD1
TGTGCCACCAGTGACTCCGGGACAGGCACGGTGAGGCAGTTCTTC
CATSDSGTGTVRQFF
>TRBV7-9|TRBJ1-3|few|NA
TGTGCCAGCAGCACAGCAAACACCATATATTTT
CASSTANTIYF
>TRBV27|TRBJ1-2|few|NA
TGTGCCAGCAGTTTCAAGGGGTCCTATGGCTACACCTTC
CASSFKGSYGYTF
>TRBV27|TRBJ2-1|NA|TRBD2
TGTGCCAGCAGTCTACCGACTAGCGGGAGTTTCGATGAGCAGTTCTTC
CASSLPTSGSFDEQFF
>TRBV7-2|TRBJ1-1|few|TRBD1
TGTGCCAGCAGCTTGCCGCAGGGGGTAAACACTGAAGCTTTCTTT
CASSLPQGVNTEAFF
>TRBV7-2|TRBJ2-1|NA|NA
TGTGCCAGCATCCGAGGGAGGAACGCAAATGAGCAGTTCTTC
CASIRGRNANEQFF
>TRBV28|TRBJ2-7|few|NA
TGTGCCAGCAGTTTACCTAGCTACTACGAGCAGTACTTC
CASSLPSYYEQYF
>TRBV4-3|TRBJ2-3|many|TRBD1
TGCGCCAGCAGCCAAGAAGGGGGCATCCCGCCGGTTACGCAGTATTTT
CASSQEGGIPPVTQYF
>TRBV7-2|TRBJ1-1|NA|NA
TGTGCCAGCAGCTTAAGCCAGGCTATGAACACTGAAGCTTTCTTT
CASSLSQAMNTEAFF
>TRBV24-1|TRBJ2-5|NA|NA
TGTGCCACCAGTGACGGTGGAGCGGAACAATTACGGACCCAGTACTTC
CATSDGGAEQLRTQYF
>TRBV5-1|TRBJ2-5|many|NA
TGCGCCAGCAGCTTTCGTCCCGGTCAAGAGACCCAGTACTTC
CASSFRPGQETQYF
>TRBV5-1|TRBJ2-1|few|NA
TGCGCCAGCAGCTCAAGCTGGGGTACGAATGAGCAGTTCTTC
CASSSSWGTNEQFF
>TRBV2|TRBJ2-5|few|TRBD2
TGTGCCAGCAGTGAATCGCCCACTAGCGGAGAGACCCAGTACTTC
CASSESPTSGETQYF
>TRBV28|TRBJ1-2|many|NA
TGTGCCAGCAGCCCCACGGGGGAGGACTATGGCTACACCTTC
CASSPTGEDYGYTF
>TRBV12-3/TRBV12-4|TRBJ2-5|many|NA
TGTGCCAGCAGCCCTGGTCGGCAAGAGACCCAGTACTTC
CASSPGRQETQYF
>TRBV20-1|TRBJ1-1|few|NA
TGCAGTGCTAGAGAACAAGAAGCTTTCTTT
CSAREQEAFF
>TRBV11-2|TRBJ2-4|NA|TRBD2
TGTGCCAGCAGCTTAGGCCTAGACTCAGGACTAGCCTTAGCCAAAAACATTCAGTACTTC
CASSLGLDSGLALAKNIQYF
>TRBV5-1|TRBJ2-2|NA|TRBD2
TGCGCCAGCAGCCCGGGGGGGACTAGCGTTAACACCGGGGAGCTGTTTTTT
CASSPGGTSVNTGELFF
>TRBV7-9|TRBJ1-2|many|NA
TGTGCCAGCAGCAGGACAGTGATCAAAGAGAGCTACACCTTC
CASSRTVIKESYTF
>TRBV12-3/TRBV12-4|TRBJ2-7|many|NA
TGTGCCAGCAGTTTAGCAGGGCAGGGCGAGCAGTACTTC
CASSLAGQGEQYF
>TRBV24-1|TRBJ2-1|NA|TRBD1
TGTGCCACCAGTGACCGGGACAGGGTACCCTACAATGAGCAGTTCTTC
CATSDRDRVPYNEQFF
>TRBV7-2|TRBJ2-5|many|NA
TGTGCCAGCAGCTTAGAGCCTAGGCCCGGAGAGACCCAGTACTTC
CASSLEPRPGETQYF
>TRBV12-3/TRBV12-4|TRBJ2-5|many|NA
TGTGCCAGCAGCTCCTGGAAATCGTTCGGAAAAGAGACCCAGTACTTC
CASSSWKSFGKETQYF
>TRBV12-3/TRBV12-4|TRBJ1-5|few|NA
TGTGCCAGCAGTGCGACACCAAGAAGGGGTCAGCCCCAGCATTTT
CASSATPRRGQPQHF
>TRBV12-3/TRBV12-4|TRBJ1-5|many|NA
TGTGCCAGCAGTTTAAAGAGCAATCAGCCCCAGCATTTT
CASSLKSNQPQHF
>TRBV5-5|TRBJ1-5|many|NA
TGTGCCAGCAGCTTGCTGACAGGCCCTCAGCCCCAGCATTTT
CASSLLTGPQPQHF
>TRBV7-9|TRBJ2-5|few|NA
TGTGCCAGCAGCCAGGGTCCGGACGCCCAAGAGACCCAGTACTTC
CASSQGPDAQETQYF
>TRBV12-3/TRBV12-4|TRBJ2-2|many|NA
TGTGCCAGCAGTTCGGCCACGGGGGCTAACACCGGGGAGCTGTTTTTT
CASSSATGANTGELFF
>TRBV12-3/TRBV12-4|TRBJ1-1|many|NA
TGTGCCAGCAGTCGCCTTGAGGGAGCTTTCTTT
CASSRLEGAFF
>TRBV20-1|TRBJ2-7|NA|NA
TGCAGTGCTAGTGGGGTTGCGACGAAATTACTCAACTACGAGCAGTACTTC
CSASGVATKLLNYEQYF
>TRBV28|TRBJ2-7|NA|NA
TGTGCCAGCACCGTAGCCCCTAGGTCCTACGAGCAGTACTTC
CASTVAPRSYEQYF
>TRBV7-2|TRBJ1-5|NA|NA
TGTGCCAGCAGCTTAGCCGGGTCCGGGGTGACTCAGCCCCAGCATTTT
CASSLAGSGVTQPQHF
>TRBV5-5|TRBJ1-1|NA|TRBD1
TGTGCCAGCAGCTTGGTACAGGGGAAACACACTGAAGCTTTCTTT
CASSLVQGKHTEAFF
>TRBV4-2|TRBJ2-1|NA|TRBD1
TGTGCCAGCAGCCAAGATTTGGGGACAGGCTACTACAATGAGCAGTTCTTC
CASSQDLGTGYYNEQFF
>TRBV7-2|TRBJ2-3|NA|NA
TGTGCCAGCAGCTTGGGGGGAGAGCGCACAGATACGCAGTATTTT
CASSLGGERTDTQYF
>TRBV12-3/TRBV12-4|TRBJ2-2|few|NA
TGTGCCAGCAGTCCCCGGACAGTGCTTCCCGGGGAGCTGTTTTTT
CASSPRTVLPGELFF
>TRBV5-1|TRBJ2-2|many|TRBD2
TGCGCCAGCAGCTTAGCGGGAGCGAACACCGGGGAGCTGTTTTTT
CASSLAGANTGELFF
>TRBV2|TRBJ2-1|few|NA
TGTGCCAGCATGGGCGGGCGAGGGGTCTACAATGAGCAGTTCTTC
CASMGGRGVYNEQFF
>TRBV3-1|TRBJ1-1|many|NA
TGTGCCAGCAGCCAAGTCGGTGGGTTCACTGAAGCTTTCTTT
CASSQVGGFTEAFF
>TRBV6-2/TRBV6-3|TRBJ2-7|NA|NA
TGTGCCAGCAGCACATATGGAGGGATAACCTACGAGCAGTACTTC
CASSTYGGITYEQYF
>TRBV3-1|TRBJ2-3|NA|NA
TGTGCCAGCAGCCAAGTGAGGGATACGCAGTATTTT
CASSQVRDTQYF
>TRBV7-2|TRBJ2-4|many|NA
TGTGCCAGCAGCTCGAGGGACTCGGGACTAGCCAAAAACATTCAGTACTTC
CASSSRDSGLAKNIQYF
>TRBV24-1|TRBJ2-2|NA|TRBD1
TGTGCCACCAGTGATTCACCCGGGACAGGGGGCGCAAGCCTGACCGGGGAGCTGTTTTTT
CATSDSPGTGGASLTGELFF
>TRBV18|TRBJ2-5|few|TRBD2
TGTGCCAGCTCACCGGTGACTAGCGGGAGCCAAGAGACCCAGTACTTC
CASSPVTSGSQETQYF
>TRBV11-2|TRBJ2-5|few|NA
TGTGCCAGCAGCCCTAGGCGGCTACGGGAGACCCAGTACTTC
CASSPRRLRETQYF
>TRBV11-1|TRBJ2-4|NA|NA
TGTGCCAGCAGCTTGGAAAAGTCGGCAGTTCAGTACTTC
CASSLEKSAVQYF
>TRBV5-1|TRBJ2-5|many|NA
TGCGCCAGCAGCTTGGATCAAGAGACCCAGTACTTC
CASSLDQETQYF
>TRBV5-1|TRBJ1-1|many|NA
TGCGCCAGCAGCTCCCGGGTGGGGACTGAAGCTTTCTTT
CASSSRVGTEAFF
>TRBV11-2|TRBJ2-3|few|TRBD1
TGTGCCAGCAGATGGGACAGGGGCTCAGATACGCAGTATTTT
CASRWDRGSDTQYF
>TRBV5-1|TRBJ2-3|NA|TRBD2
TGCGCCAGCAGCTACGGACTAGCGGGCACAGATACGCAGTATTTT
CASSYGLAGTDTQYF
>TRBV20-1|TRBJ2-7|many|NA
TGCAGTGGCGCAGGGCCTTTTCCGAGCTCCTACGAGCAGTACTTC
CSGAGPFPSSYEQYF
>TRBV7-3|TRBJ2-5|NA|TRBD2
TGTGCCAGCAGCAACGGACTAGCGGGAGAGGGAGAGACCCAGTACTTC
CASSNGLAGEGETQYF
>TRBV20-1|TRBJ2-5|NA|NA
TGCAGTGCGGGGGTCCCGAGGTTACAAGAGACCCAGTACTTC
CSAGVPRLQETQYF
>TRBV24-1|TRBJ1-2|few|TRBD1
TGTGCCACCAGAAGGACAGGGGACTTTGGCTACACCTTC
CATRRTGDFGYTF